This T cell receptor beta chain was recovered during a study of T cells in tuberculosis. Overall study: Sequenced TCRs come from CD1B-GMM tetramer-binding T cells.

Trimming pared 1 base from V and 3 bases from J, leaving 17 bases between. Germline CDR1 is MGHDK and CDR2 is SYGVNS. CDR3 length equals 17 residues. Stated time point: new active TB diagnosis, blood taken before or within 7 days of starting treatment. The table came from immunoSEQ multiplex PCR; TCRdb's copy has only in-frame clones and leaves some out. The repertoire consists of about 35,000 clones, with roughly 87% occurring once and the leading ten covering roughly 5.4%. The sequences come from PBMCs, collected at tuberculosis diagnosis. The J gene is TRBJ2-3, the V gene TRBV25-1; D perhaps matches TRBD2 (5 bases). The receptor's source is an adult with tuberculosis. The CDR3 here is CASSESTQSGMTDTQYF. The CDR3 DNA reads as TGTGCCAGCAGTGAATCTACTCAAAGCGGTATGACAGATACGCAGTATTTT. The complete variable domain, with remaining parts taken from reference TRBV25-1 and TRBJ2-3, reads EADIYQTPRYLVIGTGKKITLECSQTMGHDKMYWYQQDPGMELHLIHYSYGVNSTEKGDLSSESTVSRIRTEHFPLTLESARPSHTSQYLCASSESTQSGMTDTQYFGPGTRLTVL.